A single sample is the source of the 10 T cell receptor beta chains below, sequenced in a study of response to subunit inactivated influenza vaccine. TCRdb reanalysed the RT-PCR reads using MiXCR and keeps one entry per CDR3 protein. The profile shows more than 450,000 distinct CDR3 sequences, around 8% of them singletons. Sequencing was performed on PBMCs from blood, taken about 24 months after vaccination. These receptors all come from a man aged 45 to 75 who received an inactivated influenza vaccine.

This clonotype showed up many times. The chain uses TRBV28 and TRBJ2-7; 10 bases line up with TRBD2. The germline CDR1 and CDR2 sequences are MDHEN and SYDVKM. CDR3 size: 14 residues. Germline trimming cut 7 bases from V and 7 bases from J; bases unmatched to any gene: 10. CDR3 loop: CASMEEREGGEQYF. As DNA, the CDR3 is TGTGCCAGCATGGAGGAGCGGGAGGGTGGTGAGCAGTACTTC.

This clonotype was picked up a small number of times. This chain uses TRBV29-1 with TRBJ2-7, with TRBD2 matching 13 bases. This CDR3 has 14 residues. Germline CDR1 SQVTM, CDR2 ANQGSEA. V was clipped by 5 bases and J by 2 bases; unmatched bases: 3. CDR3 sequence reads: CSVKTSGRAYEQYF. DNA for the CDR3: TGCAGCGTTAAAACTAGCGGGAGGGCCTACGAGCAGTACTTC.

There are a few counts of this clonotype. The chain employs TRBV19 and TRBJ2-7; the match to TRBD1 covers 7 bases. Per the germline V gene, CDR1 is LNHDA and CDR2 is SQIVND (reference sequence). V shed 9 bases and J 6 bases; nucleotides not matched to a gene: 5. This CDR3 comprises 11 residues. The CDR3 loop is CASSTGIEQYF. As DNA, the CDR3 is TGTGCCAGCTCGACAGGGATCGAGCAGTACTTC.

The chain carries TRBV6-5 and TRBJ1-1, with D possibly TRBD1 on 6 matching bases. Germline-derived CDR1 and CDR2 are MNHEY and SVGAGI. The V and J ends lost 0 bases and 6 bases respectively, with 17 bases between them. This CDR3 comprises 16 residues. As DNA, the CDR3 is TGTGCCAGCAGTTACTCAATCAACGCGGGGGGCTCTGAAGCTTTCTTT. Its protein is CASSYSINAGGSEAFF.

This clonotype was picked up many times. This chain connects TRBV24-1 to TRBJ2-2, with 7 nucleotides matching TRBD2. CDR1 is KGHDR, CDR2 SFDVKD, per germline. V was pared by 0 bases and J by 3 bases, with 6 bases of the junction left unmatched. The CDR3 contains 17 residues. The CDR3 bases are TGTGCCACCAGTGATTTGCCGCAAGCGGGATACACCGGGGAGCTGTTTTTT. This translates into CATSDLPQAGYTGELFF.

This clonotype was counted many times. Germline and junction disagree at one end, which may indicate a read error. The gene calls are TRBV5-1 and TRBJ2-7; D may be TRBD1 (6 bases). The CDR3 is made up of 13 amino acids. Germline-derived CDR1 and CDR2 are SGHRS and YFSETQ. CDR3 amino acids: CASSFGQTYEQYF. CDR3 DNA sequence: TGTGCCAGCAGCTTCGGACAGACCTACGAGCAGTACTTC.

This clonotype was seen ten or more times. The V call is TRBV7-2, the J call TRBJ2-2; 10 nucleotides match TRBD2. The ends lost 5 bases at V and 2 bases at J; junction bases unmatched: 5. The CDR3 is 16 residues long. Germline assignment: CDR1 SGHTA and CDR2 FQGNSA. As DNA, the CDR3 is TGTGCCAGCAGCCCGAGGACTAGCGGCAACACCGGGGAGCTGTTTTTT. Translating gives CASSPRTSGNTGELFF.

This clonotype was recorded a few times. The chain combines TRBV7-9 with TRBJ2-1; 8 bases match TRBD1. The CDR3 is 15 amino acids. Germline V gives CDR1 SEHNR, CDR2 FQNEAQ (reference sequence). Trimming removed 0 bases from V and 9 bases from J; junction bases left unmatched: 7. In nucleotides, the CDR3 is TGTGCCAGCAGCTTAGCTGCCAGGGGGCGCATTGAGCAGTTCTTC. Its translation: CASSLAARGRIEQFF.

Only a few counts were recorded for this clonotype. As DNA, the CDR3 is TGCAGTGCTAGAGATTCGGGACTCGGCACAGATACGCAGTATTTT. Its translation is CSARDSGLGTDTQYF. This chain joins TRBV20-1 and TRBJ2-3, with a tentative D call TRBD2 (6 bases). The CDR3 length is 15 residues. The ends were cut back, 0 bases at V and 1 base at J, with 11 bases in the middle. CDR1 is DFQATT and CDR2 is SNEGSKA in the germline V gene (reference sequence).

The DNA for the CDR3 is TGTGCCAGCAGCTTAGCACAGGGTGCAACTAATGAAAAACTGTTTTTT. This sequence encodes CASSLAQGATNEKLFF. V and J are TRBV7-2 and TRBJ1-4; the D gene is possibly TRBD1 (6 bases). The CDR3 length is 16 residues. Germline values: CDR1 SGHTA, CDR2 FQGNSA. V was pared by 0 bases and J by 0 bases, with 8 bases between.